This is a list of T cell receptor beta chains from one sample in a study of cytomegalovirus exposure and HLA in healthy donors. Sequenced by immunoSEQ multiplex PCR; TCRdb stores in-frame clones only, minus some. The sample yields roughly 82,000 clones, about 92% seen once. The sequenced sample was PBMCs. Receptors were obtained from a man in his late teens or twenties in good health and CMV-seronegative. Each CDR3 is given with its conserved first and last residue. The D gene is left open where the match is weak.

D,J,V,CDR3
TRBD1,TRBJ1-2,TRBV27,CASSLTGETLYGYTF
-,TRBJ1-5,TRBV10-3,CATRRGADNQPQHF
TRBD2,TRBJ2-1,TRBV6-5,CASSYIAAGGTEQFF
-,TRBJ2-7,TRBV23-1,CASPHPVPWRQPLVEQYF
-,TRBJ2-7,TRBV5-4,CASSPGTRPYEQYF
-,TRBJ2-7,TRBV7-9,CASTNWGDEQYF
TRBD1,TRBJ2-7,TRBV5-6,CASSLGGLGQGFEQYF
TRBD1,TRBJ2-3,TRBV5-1,CASSPGTGKDTQYF
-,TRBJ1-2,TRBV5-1,CASSTLRGVNYGYTF
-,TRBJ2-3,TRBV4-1,CASSQGRTHWDTQYF
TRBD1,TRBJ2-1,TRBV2,CASSQGDLYNEQFF
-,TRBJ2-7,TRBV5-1,CASSPNRISYEQYF
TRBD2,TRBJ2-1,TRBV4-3,CASSQGVAGDENEQFF
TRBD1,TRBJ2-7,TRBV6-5,CASSYSRQGAAYEQYF
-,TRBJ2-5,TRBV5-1,CASSSVVGGQETQYF
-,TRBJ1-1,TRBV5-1,CASSLGNSGSPLAFF
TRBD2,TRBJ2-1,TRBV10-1,CASSEGPGAGYNEQFF
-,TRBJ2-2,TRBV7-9,CASSQRTGGTGELFF
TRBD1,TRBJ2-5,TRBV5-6,CASSLQTGVETQYF
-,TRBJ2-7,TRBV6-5,CASRSRGGLIEQYF
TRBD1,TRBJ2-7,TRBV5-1,CASSLASDRGNSYEQYF
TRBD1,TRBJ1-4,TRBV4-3,CASRERAGGDEKLFF
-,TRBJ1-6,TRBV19,CASSIRTNEGSPLHF
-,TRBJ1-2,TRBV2,CASREVLFYGYTF
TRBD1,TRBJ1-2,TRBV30,CAWQGASGYTF
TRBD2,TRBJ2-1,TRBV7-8,CASSLDLAGGPPNEQFF
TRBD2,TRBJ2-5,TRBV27,CASTSGTFQETQYF
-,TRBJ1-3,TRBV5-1,CASSIAGQFSGNTIYF
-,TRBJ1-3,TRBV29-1,CSVGGGSSGNTIYF
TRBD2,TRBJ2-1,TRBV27,CASSLSWRGSGNEQFF
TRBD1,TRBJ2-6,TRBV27,CASSSGQGAAGANVLTF